This T cell receptor (beta chain) was profiled in a study of cytotoxic CD8 clonotypes in ibrutinib-treated CLL. A 1 in 200,000 to 1 in 1 million T cell depth was the sequencing target. Sequenced by immunoSEQ multiplex PCR; TCRdb stores in-frame clones only, minus some. The sample carries about 160,000 clones, roughly 90% recorded once. J lost 5 bases, V lost 2 bases, and 7 bases had no gene match. Germline V gene data show CDR1 as SGHNT and CDR2 as YYREEE (reference sequence). The length of the CDR3 is 14 residues. The receptor's source is a human donor with chronic lymphocytic leukemia. The sample consisted of PBMCs, taken at disease progression, from a patient treated with ibrutinib. The chain has TRBV5-4 and TRBJ2-7, with 7 positions matching TRBD1. Here the CDR3 reads CASSFWPGGNEQYF. The CDR3 DNA reads TGTGCCAGCAGCTTTTGGCCAGGGGGAAACGAGCAGTACTTC.